These T cell receptor beta chains were read from a single sample in a study of cytomegalovirus exposure and HLA in healthy donors. Assay used: immunoSEQ multiplex PCR; TCRdb lists only in-frame clones, some missing. The sample table includes about 130,000 clones. The specimen was PBMCs. The receptor set was obtained from a woman in her fifties or sixties in good health and CMV-seronegative. Each CDR3 is given with its conserved first and last residue. D genes are given only for firm matches.

d_gene: .
j_gene: TRBJ2-7
v_gene: TRBV4-1
CDR3aa: CASSQWPVLTYEQYF
CDR3nt: TGCGCCAGCAGCCAATGGCCAGTTCTGACCTACGAGCAGTACTTC

d_gene: TRBD2
j_gene: TRBJ2-1
v_gene: TRBV2
CDR3aa: CASSGLAGSYNEQFF
CDR3nt: TGTGCCAGCAGTGGACTAGCGGGCTCCTACAATGAGCAGTTCTTC

d_gene: .
j_gene: TRBJ1-2
v_gene: TRBV29-1
CDR3aa: CSLRQANYGYTF
CDR3nt: TGCAGCCTACGACAGGCAAACTATGGCTACACCTTC

d_gene: TRBD2
j_gene: TRBJ2-1
v_gene: TRBV7-9
CDR3aa: CASSTPSGGAGEQFF
CDR3nt: TGTGCCAGCAGCACCCCCAGCGGGGGGGCCGGTGAGCAGTTCTTC

d_gene: .
j_gene: TRBJ1-2
v_gene: TRBV4-1
CDR3aa: CASSQGGPLISLNYGYTF
CDR3nt: TGCGCCAGCAGCCAAGGGGGCCCCCTGATCTCTTTGAACTATGGCTACACCTTC

d_gene: .
j_gene: TRBJ1-1
v_gene: TRBV25-1
CDR3aa: CASSERRNPFTEAFF
CDR3nt: TGTGCCAGCAGTGAACGGAGAAACCCCTTCACTGAAGCTTTCTTT

d_gene: .
j_gene: TRBJ1-1
v_gene: TRBV10-2
CDR3aa: CASGLHRNEAFF
CDR3nt: TGCGCCAGCGGACTGCATCGGAATGAAGCTTTCTTT

d_gene: TRBD2
j_gene: TRBJ2-3
v_gene: TRBV5-1
CDR3aa: CASSLGGRETDTQYF
CDR3nt: TGCGCCAGCAGCCTCGGTGGGAGGGAAACAGATACGCAGTATTTT

d_gene: .
j_gene: TRBJ2-1
v_gene: TRBV7-9
CDR3aa: CASSSSSDSYNEQFF
CDR3nt: TGTGCCAGCAGCTCATCTAGCGACTCCTACAATGAGCAGTTCTTC

d_gene: TRBD1
j_gene: TRBJ2-1
v_gene: TRBV27
CDR3aa: CASSFTGGGNEQFF
CDR3nt: TGTGCCAGCAGTTTCACAGGGGGAGGAAATGAGCAGTTCTTC

d_gene: .
j_gene: TRBJ2-5
v_gene: TRBV5-1
CDR3aa: CASSLLGAQETQYF
CDR3nt: TGCGCCAGCAGCTTGCTGGGGGCCCAAGAGACCCAGTACTTC

d_gene: TRBD1
j_gene: TRBJ2-2
v_gene: TRBV7-3
CDR3aa: CASSLGQDTGELFF
CDR3nt: TGTGCCAGCAGCTTAGGACAGGACACCGGGGAGCTGTTTTTT

d_gene: TRBD1
j_gene: TRBJ2-7
v_gene: TRBV9
CDR3aa: CASSETGVGEQYF
CDR3nt: TGTGCCAGCAGCGAGACAGGGGTAGGGGAGCAGTACTTC

d_gene: .
j_gene: TRBJ2-3
v_gene: TRBV28
CDR3aa: CASSPRTDTQYF
CDR3nt: TGTGCCAGCAGTCCTCGCACAGATACGCAGTATTTT

d_gene: TRBD2
j_gene: TRBJ2-1
v_gene: TRBV25-1
CDR3aa: CASSERGLAGVNEQFF
CDR3nt: TGTGCCAGCAGTGAGAGGGGGCTAGCGGGAGTGAATGAGCAGTTCTTC

d_gene: .
j_gene: TRBJ2-1
v_gene: TRBV6-1
CDR3aa: CASSERNYNEQFF
CDR3nt: TGTGCCAGCAGTGAGAGGAACTACAATGAGCAGTTCTTC

d_gene: .
j_gene: TRBJ1-1
v_gene: TRBV9
CDR3aa: CASSETSFMNTEAFF
CDR3nt: TGTGCCAGCAGCGAAACATCTTTCATGAACACTGAAGCTTTCTTT

d_gene: .
j_gene: TRBJ2-4
v_gene: TRBV5-1
CDR3aa: CASSPAALALAKNIQYF
CDR3nt: TGCGCCAGCAGCCCCGCGGCGCTAGCCTTAGCCAAAAACATTCAGTACTTC

d_gene: .
j_gene: TRBJ1-1
v_gene: TRBV2
CDR3aa: CASSKAAWTEAFF
CDR3nt: TGTGCCAGCAGCAAGGCGGCGTGGACTGAAGCTTTCTTT

d_gene: .
j_gene: TRBJ1-5
v_gene: TRBV7-3
CDR3aa: CASSLDRGHDEPQHF
CDR3nt: TGTGCCAGCAGCTTAGATCGGGGTCACGATGAGCCCCAGCATTTT

d_gene: TRBD1
j_gene: TRBJ1-4
v_gene: TRBV30
CDR3aa: CAWSGQGLTNEKLFF
CDR3nt: TGTGCCTGGAGTGGACAGGGCCTAACTAATGAAAAACTGTTTTTT

d_gene: .
j_gene: TRBJ2-7
v_gene: TRBV6-1
CDR3aa: CASSESGYEQYF
CDR3nt: TGTGCCAGCAGTGAATCAGGGTACGAGCAGTACTTC

d_gene: TRBD1
j_gene: TRBJ1-4
v_gene: TRBV30
CDR3aa: CAWSRGLGEKLFF
CDR3nt: TGTGCCTGGAGTAGGGGGCTGGGTGAAAAACTGTTTTTT

d_gene: .
j_gene: TRBJ1-1
v_gene: TRBV2
CDR3aa: CASRHPGEAFF
CDR3nt: TGTGCCAGCAGGCACCCGGGAGAAGCTTTCTTT

d_gene: .
j_gene: TRBJ2-4
v_gene: TRBV6-6
CDR3aa: CASKGQGNLAKNIQYF
CDR3nt: TGTGCCAGCAAGGGGCAGGGTAATCTAGCCAAAAACATTCAGTACTTC

d_gene: .
j_gene: TRBJ2-7
v_gene: TRBV4-2
CDR3aa: CASRKLGSHEQYF
CDR3nt: TGTGCCAGCAGAAAGTTAGGGAGTCACGAGCAGTACTTC

d_gene: TRBD1
j_gene: TRBJ1-4
v_gene: TRBV4-1
CDR3aa: CASSPQAGQGYGKLFF
CDR3nt: TGCGCCAGCAGCCCTCAAGCGGGACAGGGGTACGGAAAACTGTTTTTT

d_gene: TRBD1
j_gene: TRBJ1-1
v_gene: TRBV6-6
CDR3aa: CASTTRRGRNTEAFF
CDR3nt: TGTGCCAGCACCACCAGGAGGGGGCGGAACACTGAAGCTTTCTTT

d_gene: TRBD2
j_gene: TRBJ2-7
v_gene: TRBV27
CDR3aa: CASRPPNWSGGAVEQYF
CDR3nt: TGTGCCAGCAGGCCCCCCAATTGGTCCGGGGGGGCGGTCGAGCAGTACTTC